This TCR beta chain emerged from a study of T-cell reconstitution after alpha-beta-depleted transplantation in children. Library preparation (for TCRbeta) was performed with unique molecular identifiers. TCRdb called the PCR reads again in MiXCR, with one record for every CDR3 protein. This sample carries about 240,000 distinct CDR3 sequences, 12% of them seen once, and the ten largest clones take about 2.6%. This clonotype has at least ten counts. Source: PBMCs from the stem cell graft donor, taken from the stem cell graft. The origin of this receptor is a human donor who donated a stem cell graft to a child with acute lymphoblastic leukemia.

The CDR3 DNA reads as TGCAGCGCGACAACTACAGATACGCAGTATTTT. Protein: CSATTTDTQYF. The rearrangement uses TRBV29-1 and TRBJ2-3; D is unresolved. V lost 7 bases and J lost 3, with 8 bases in between. CDR1 and CDR2 (germline): SQVTM, ANQGSEA. The CDR3 covers 11 residues.